This is a list of T cell receptor beta chains from one sample in a study of long-term antiretroviral therapy in people with HIV. Some clones are missing from TCRdb's copy, which holds only in-frame ones; the method was immunoSEQ multiplex PCR. The sample consists of tens of thousands of clones, 70% to 90% of them appearing once. The sample here was unsorted PBMCs, taken 1.6 years after starting antiretroviral therapy. These receptors all come from a man aged 40-49 years with HIV. Both conserved end residues are part of each CDR3. Not every row has a clone size; where given, it reads once, few, many or a size class.

>TRBJ1-4|14|TRBV5-6|.
CASSMIATNEKLFF
>TRBJ2-7|14|TRBV7-3|.
CASSLGPGELEQYF
>TRBJ2-1|15|TRBV19|.
CASQEDRVGNNEQFF
>TRBJ2-5|16|TRBV5-1|.
CASSLPTGTGQETQYF
>TRBJ1-2|17|TRBV14|.
CASSQDQGFRPNYGYTF
>TRBJ2-7|11|TRBV10-1|.
CASIGLAGEYF
>TRBJ1-4|13|TRBV7-9|.
CAISAATNEKLFF
>TRBJ1-1|12|TRBV28|.
CASSTTGVVAFF
>TRBJ2-7|14|TRBV5-6|.
CASSLGQGVYEQYF
>TRBJ2-2|16|TRBV6-1|.
CASSAQGRDGSGELFF
>TRBJ1-1|15|TRBV6-5|.
CASRAPGQDDTEAFF
>TRBJ2-1|16|TRBV7-8|.
CASSSPFGQGAGEQFF
>TRBJ2-7|14|TRBV5-5|.
CASSYSGGRYEQYF
>TRBJ1-6|14|TRBV6-5|.
CASSYSRKNSPLHF
>TRBJ2-1|13|TRBV12-5|.
CASGLPPGVEQFF
>TRBJ2-1|15|TRBV27|once
CASSGSVPSYNEQFF
>TRBJ2-2|15|TRBV19|.
CASSIGRTPTGELFF
>TRBJ1-2|14|TRBV6-5|.
CASTTEPNAPSRTF
>TRBJ2-2|16|TRBV4-2|.
CASSQGLAGVTGELFF
>TRBJ2-2|19|TRBV15|.
CATSRDWETGGTGTGELFF
>TRBJ1-2|15|TRBV4-2|.
CASSQDEGRVYGYTF
>TRBJ2-5|15|TRBV2|.
CASSDGTRDLETQYF
>TRBJ2-1|13|TRBV11-2|.
CASNSFLVSEQFF
>TRBJ1-5|15|TRBV6-1|.
CASSLTGIVNQPQHF
>TRBJ2-7|12|TRBV7-9|.
CASSQDRVEQYF
>TRBJ1-5|13|TRBV18|.
CASSPSTSEPQHF
>TRBJ2-6|12|TRBV19|.
CASSTGANVLTF
>TRBJ1-2|15|TRBV5-1|.
CASSQGTTDNYGYTF
>TRBJ2-5|14|TRBV5-1|.
CASSTGTGRETQYF
>TRBJ2-1|16|TRBV6-1|.
CASSAGTGARFNEQFF
>TRBJ1-2|16|TRBV30|.
CALRRTADASGYGYTF
>TRBJ2-2|13|TRBV6-1|.
CASSELGSGELFF
>TRBJ2-7|14|TRBV28|.
CASSGTASSYEQYF
>TRBJ2-7|13|TRBV6-1|once
CASRQGPSYEQYF
>TRBJ1-2|14|TRBV25-1|.
CASSENKDGVGYTF
>TRBJ1-1|15|TRBV6-6|.
CASSSQLGANTEAFF
>TRBJ2-7|16|TRBV28|.
CASSAPGQVSSYEQYF
>TRBJ1-2|17|TRBV5-1|.
CASSLETGIRQNYGYTF
>TRBJ2-1|13|TRBV5-6|.
CASRPSGYNEQFF
>TRBJ2-1|14|TRBV29-1|.
CSVEGGQGANEQFF
>TRBJ2-7|16|TRBV5-1|.
CASSRTSGYNSYEQYF
>TRBJ2-7|12|TRBV7-9|.
CASSAQGYEQYF
>TRBJ1-3|16|TRBV6-5|once
CASSYSRVHSGNTIYF
>TRBJ2-7|15|TRBV4-1|.
CASSQVRTEAYEQYF
>TRBJ2-1|20|TRBV30|.
CAWSPKGLAGVAFSYNEQFF
>TRBJ2-5|16|TRBV7-9|.
CASSLARGIRGETQYF
>TRBJ2-1|15|TRBV30|.
CAWSGGTGYYNEQFF
>TRBJ2-7|14|TRBV29-1|.
CSVEDRQGGSEQYF
>TRBJ2-1|18|TRBV14|.
CASSQVGSSGGHFNEQFF
>TRBJ2-1|16|TRBV13|.
CASSSRQASGAGEQFF
>TRBJ1-1|16|TRBV7-6|.
CASSLGSGMGRTEAFF
>TRBJ2-7|15|TRBV6-5|.
CASSFTRDSSYEQYF
>TRBJ1-1|13|TRBV7-3|.
CASSSLGNTEAFF
>TRBJ2-5|14|TRBV5-6|.
CASSLGQGVETQYF
>TRBJ1-1|13|TRBV30|.
CAWSETGQGEAFF